This T cell receptor (beta chain) was profiled in a study of beta chain features in type 1 diabetes. The wider study: Cell yields, gender and age were similar in healthy donors and patients.

Naive, central memory, regulatory and stem cell-like memory cells within the CD4+ compartment were sorted using CD45RO/CCR7/CD25/CD127/CD95/CD27. Purities in excess of 98% were seen in all sorted populations. Every bit of the isolated RNA underwent reverse transcription, so sequencing read expressed TCRB transcripts. Sequencing of naive, central memory and regulatory T cell samples gave an average of about 3.57 million reads. Profiling relied on immunoSEQ multiplex PCR, and the TCRdb table lists in-frame clones only, not all of them. Of under 800,000 clones listed, roughly a sixth are singletons. The sequenced sample was naive CD4+ T cells from blood. This TCR was recovered from a man between 18 and 35 years old in good health.

CDR3 in amino acids: CASSRQTSYEQYF. For the CDR3, the DNA is TGTGCCAGTAGTCGGCAGACCTCCTACGAGCAGTACTTC. This chain links TRBV19 with TRBJ2-7; no definite D call. V gave up 5 bases and J gave up 0 bases, with 8 bases separating them. In germline, CDR1 is LNHDA, CDR2 SQIVND (reference sequence). The CDR3 loop spans 13 amino acids.